What follows is one T cell receptor beta chain and its context. This sample is drawn from a study of T cells after yellow fever vaccination. V shed 2 bases and J shed 2 bases, with 1 base lying between them. The CDR3 loop spans 12 amino acids. The germline CDR1 and CDR2 sequences are MNHEY and SVGEGT. TCRdb re-analysed the 5' RACE reads in MiXCR, keeping a single row per CDR3 protein. The sample shows 450,000 to 550,000 distinct CDR3 sequences, 15% to 20% of them seen only once. The sequencing here drew on PBMCs, taken 15 days after the yellow fever booster vaccination. The sequence derives from a man between 25 and 39 years old who received the YFV17D yellow fever vaccine. This sequence joins TRBV6-2 or TRBV6-3 and TRBJ1-5; D is unresolved. The CDR3 loop reads CASSYGNQPQHF. The CDR3 DNA follows: TGTGCCAGCAGTTACGGCAATCAGCCCCAGCATTTT.